The 17 T cell receptor beta chains reported below all come from one sample, sequenced in a study of cytomegalovirus exposure and HLA in healthy donors. PCR used 60 Vbeta primers and 13 Jbeta primers. The method was immunoSEQ multiplex PCR; TCRdb's version includes in-frame clones alone and lacks a portion of them. The table has 150,000 or so clones, roughly 74% seen once. The sample comprised PBMCs. These receptor sequences come from a man between 18 and 35 years old in good health and CMV-seronegative.

J is TRBJ2-6 and V is TRBV5-8; 12 bases are a match to TRBD1. This CDR3 has 17 residues. CDR1 is SGHTS and CDR2 is YDEGEE in the germline V gene. V was clipped by 5 bases and J by 4 bases; unmatched bases: 7. The CDR3 sequence: CASSSGQGARGANVLTF. The CDR3 DNA reads TGTGCCAGCAGTTCGGGACAGGGGGCACGAGGGGCCAACGTCCTGACTTTC.

The chain uses TRBV30 and TRBJ1-1; 7 bases are a match to TRBD1. The CDR3 length is 13 residues. V lost 8 bases, J lost 1 base, and 7 bases stayed unmatched. Germline V CDR1 and CDR2: GTSNPN, SVGIG (reference sequence). In DNA, the CDR3 is TGTGCCAGGGGGACAGAGACGAACACTGAAGCTTTCTTT. Protein product: CARGTETNTEAFF.

This clone has only one observation. V is TRBV5-1 and J is TRBJ1-2; D ambiguous. The CDR3 totals 15 residues. Trimming shortened V by 0 bases and J by 4 bases, and 13 bases separated the two germline ends. The germline CDR1 and CDR2 sequences are SGHRS and YFSETQ. The CDR3 reads CASSLDGTRSYGYTF. DNA of the CDR3: TGCGCCAGCAGCTTGGATGGCACTAGGAGCTATGGCTACACCTTC.

The chain carries TRBV5-6 and TRBJ2-7; D is perhaps TRBD1 (6 bases). This CDR3 comprises 13 residues. V was pared by 3 bases and J by 3 bases, with 10 bases between. CDR1 and CDR2 from the germline V gene are SGHDT and YYEEEE. The CDR3 region is CASSYGQIYEQYF. Written as DNA, the CDR3 is TGTGCCAGCAGCTATGGACAGATCTACGAGCAGTACTTC.

This clone was picked up a small number of times. The rearrangement links TRBV5-1 to TRBJ2-7; a possible D gene is TRBD2 (6 bases). The CDR3 length is 14 residues. CDR1 and CDR2 (germline): SGHRS, YFSETQ. With 2 bases removed from V and 1 base from J, the gap between germline ends came to 10 bases. CDR3 sequence reads: CASSLKGTSYEQYF. The CDR3 DNA sequence: TGCGCCAGCAGCTTAAAAGGGACTTCCTACGAGCAGTACTTC.

The chain is built from TRBV5-6 and TRBJ2-2; TRBD2 might be the D (6 bases). Trimming removed 4 bases at V and 6 bases at J, with 13 bases between. Germline V gives CDR1 SGHDT, CDR2 YYEEEE. This CDR3 is built from 14 residues. CDR3 DNA sequence: TGTGCCAGCAGCCCGGCGGGGCGCCCCGGGGAGCTGTTTTTT. The encoded protein is CASSPAGRPGELFF.

The chain employs TRBV7-9 and TRBJ2-3; 7 bases are shared with TRBD1. Germline lookup yields CDR1 SEHNR and CDR2 FQNEAQ (reference sequence). The CDR3 covers 16 residues. Unmatched junction bases numbered 6, after V lost 2 bases and J lost 1 base. This CDR3 reads CASSLLGGRGTDTQYF. The CDR3 DNA follows: TGTGCCAGCAGCTTATTAGGGGGCAGGGGCACAGATACGCAGTATTTT.

This clone was picked up a small number of times. Other DNA sequences of this sample code for an identical CDR3. The rearrangement uses TRBV7-2 and TRBJ1-4; 10 positions agree with TRBD1. CDR1 is SGHTA, CDR2 FQGNSA, per germline. The J segment lost 8 bases and the V segment lost 8 bases, leaving 8 bases of the junction unmatched. The CDR3 spans 14 residues. CDR3 DNA sequence: TGTGCCAGCCGAAGCGGGACAGGGGACGAAAAACTGTTTTTT. Its translation is CASRSGTGDEKLFF.

This chain joins TRBV5-4 and TRBJ1-4; 7 bases match TRBD1. From germline, CDR1 is SGHNT and CDR2 YYREEE (reference sequence). The CDR3 length is 16 residues. V gave up 4 bases and J gave up 3 bases; unmatched junction bases: 9. In DNA form, the CDR3 reads TGTGCCAGCAGCAGGCAATACAGGGGTTCTAATGAAAAACTGTTTTTT. It yields the protein CASSRQYRGSNEKLFF.

This sequence joins TRBV14 and TRBJ2-4; no definite D call. Deletions cut 5 bases from V and 0 bases from J, with 11 bases between. Germline V gene lookup returns CDR1 SGHDN and CDR2 FVKESK. The CDR3 is made up of 15 amino acids. The CDR3 spells CASSLIAGAKNIQYF. The CDR3 region has the DNA TGTGCCAGCAGCTTAATTGCCGGAGCCAAAAACATTCAGTACTTC.

The DNA of the CDR3 is TGTGCCAGCAGCCAAGATAGCGGGGGCTCCTACAATGAGCAGTTCTTC. This translates into CASSQDSGGSYNEQFF. The genes are TRBV4-2 and TRBJ2-1, with 9 nucleotides matching TRBD2. The germline V gene has CDR1 LGHNA and CDR2 YNFKEQ. The CDR3 totals 16 residues. J gave up 0 bases and V 0 bases, and 0 bases lay outside the gene matches.

The rearrangement joins TRBV5-1 to TRBJ1-1; D is perhaps TRBD1 (6 bases). CDR1 and CDR2 from the germline V gene are SGHRS and YFSETQ. Trimming removed 3 bases at V and 5 bases at J, with 11 bases between. The CDR3 has 13 residues. CDR3 in amino acids: CASSYQQGTEAFF. The CDR3 region has the DNA TGCGCCAGCAGCTACCAACAGGGTACTGAAGCTTTCTTT.

The chain links TRBV28 to TRBJ1-3, with D perhaps TRBD1 (5 bases). The CDR3 contains 16 residues. V was shortened by 5 bases and J by 2 bases, with 16 bases between the two germline ends. Germline V gives CDR1 MDHEN, CDR2 SYDVKM. The CDR3 spells CASSLPRGGTGNTIYF. CDR3 sequence (DNA): TGTGCCAGCAGTCTCCCCCGGGGGGGAACTGGAAACACCATATATTTT.

This rearrangement joins TRBV5-1 to TRBJ2-5; 8 positions match TRBD1. This CDR3 has 14 amino acids. The trim removed 5 bases at V and 1 base at J, leaving 4 bases unmatched. CDR1 is SGHRS, CDR2 YFSETQ, per germline. CDR3 residues: CASRTQGAQETQYF. In nucleotides, the CDR3 is TGCGCCAGCAGGACCCAGGGGGCCCAAGAGACCCAGTACTTC.

V gene TRBV28 combines with J gene TRBJ1-5, with D possibly matching TRBD1 (6 bases). Trimming removed 5 bases from V and 5 bases from J, with 16 bases in between. The CDR3 is made up of 15 amino acids. Germline V gene data show CDR1 as MDHEN and CDR2 as SYDVKM. The CDR3 region is CASSTRTTGYQPQHF. CDR3 DNA sequence: TGTGCCAGCAGTACACGGACCACAGGGTATCAGCCCCAGCATTTT.

The chain uses TRBV13 and TRBJ2-4; 7 bases map to TRBD1. Unmatched junction bases numbered 6, after V lost 4 bases and J lost 0 bases. Germline V gene data show CDR1 as PRHDT and CDR2 as FYEKMQ (reference sequence). The CDR3 is made up of 16 amino acids. CDR3 nucleotide sequence: TGTGCCAGCAGCTCAGCCGGGACAGTAGCCAAAAACATTCAGTACTTC. It codes for CASSSAGTVAKNIQYF. The full variable domain, completed using reference TRBV13 and TRBJ2-4, is AAGVIQSPRHLIKEKRETATLKCYPIPRHDTVYWYQQGPGQDPQFLISFYEKMQSDKGSIPDRFSAQQFSDYHSELNMSSLELGDSALYFCASSSAGTVAKNIQYFGAGTRLSVL.

This clone was seen once. CDR3: CASSPRQGAGNTIYF. The CDR3 bases are TGTGCCAGCTCACCACGACAGGGTGCTGGAAACACCATATATTTT. J is TRBJ1-3 and V is TRBV18; 7 positions match TRBD1. Per germline, CDR1 KGHSH and CDR2 LQKENI. CDR3 length equals 15 residues. After removal of 1 base from V and 2 bases from J, the junction contained 2 bases not matched to a gene. Together with reference TRBV18 and TRBJ1-3, the CDR3 gives the full variable domain: NAGVMQNPRHLVRRRGQEARLRCSPMKGHSHVYWYRQLPEEGLKFMVYLQKENIIDESGMPKERFSAEFPKEGPSILRIQQVVRGDSAAYFCASSPRQGAGNTIYFGEGSWLTVV.